This entry lists 18 T cell receptor beta chains sequenced from one sample in a study of blood T cell repertoires in COVID-19. Clones were sequenced by immunoSEQ multiplex PCR, and TCRdb holds only the in-frame ones, with some missing. The data hold approximately 96,000 clones, with roughly 96% observed a single time. The sample comprised peripheral blood. The receptors stem from a human donor with active COVID-19. The donor label of this sample is uncertain.

V and J are TRBV12-5 and TRBJ2-1, with TRBD1 identical over 12 bases. Germline V gives CDR1 LGHNT, CDR2 FRNRAP. The CDR3 has 19 amino acids. V was clipped by 5 bases and J by 5 bases; unmatched bases: 16. The CDR3 nucleotides read TGTGCTAGTGGTGCCCGGGACAGGGGGCTTACACTACTGAACAATGAGCAGTTCTTC. Its protein is CASGARDRGLTLLNNEQFF.

The chain carries TRBV27 and TRBJ1-4; the D gene is possibly TRBD1 (6 bases). Germline V gives CDR1 MNHEY, CDR2 SMNVEV (reference sequence). V was cut by 6 bases and J by 11 bases, with 16 bases left in between. The CDR3 has 13 residues. CDR3 bases: TGTGCCAGCAGCGCAGGGGTTAGTACGAAACTGTTTTTT. This gives the protein CASSAGVSTKLFF.

The V gene is TRBV10-3, the J gene TRBJ1-2; TRBD1 aligns across 9 bases. The germline CDR1 and CDR2 sequences are ENHRY and SYGVKD. The CDR3 sequence is 16 residues long. With V trimmed by 3 bases and J by 4 bases, 9 bases remained unmatched. The CDR3 is CAISDPGTGRGYGYTF. The CDR3 bases are TGTGCCATCAGTGATCCCGGGACAGGGAGAGGCTATGGCTACACCTTC.

The chain uses TRBV7-9 and TRBJ2-1; 11 nucleotides agree with TRBD2. V gave up 5 bases and J gave up 6 bases; unmatched junction bases: 6. The CDR3 spans 15 residues. Germline CDR1 reads SEHNR; CDR2 reads FQNEAQ (reference sequence). For the CDR3, the DNA is TGTGCCAGCAGCGATAGCGGGAGGGCCTTCAATGAGCAGTTCTTC. Translated, it gives CASSDSGRAFNEQFF. Combining the CDR3 with reference TRBV7-9 and TRBJ2-1 gives the whole variable domain DTGVSQNPRHKITKRGQNVTFRCDPISEHNRLYWYRQTLGQGPEFLTYFQNEAQLEKSRLLSDRFSAERPKGSFSTLEIQRTEQGDSAMYLCASSDSGRAFNEQFFGPGTRLTVL.

The chain has TRBV28 and TRBJ1-4; D ambiguous. Trimming took off 7 bases at V and 8 bases at J, with 11 bases between the two ends. Germline lookup yields CDR1 MDHEN and CDR2 SYDVKM. The CDR3 length is 12 residues. This chain's CDR3 is CASTAAGEKLFF. CDR3 in DNA: TGTGCCAGCACCGCCGCGGGGGAAAAACTGTTTTTT.

As DNA, the CDR3 is TGTGCCAGCAGGGTGGGACAGGCGAACACTGAAGCTTTCTTT. Residues: CASRVGQANTEAFF. The gene calls are TRBV6-5 and TRBJ1-1; 8 nucleotides match TRBD1. Germline assignment: CDR1 MNHEY and CDR2 SVGAGI. V was pared by 6 bases and J by 1 base, with 4 bases of the junction left unmatched. The CDR3 is 14 residues long.

This chain uses TRBV27 with TRBJ2-1; tentatively, D is TRBD2 (6 bases). This CDR3 has 15 residues. Germline-derived CDR1 and CDR2 are MNHEY and SMNVEV (reference sequence). V was trimmed by 3 bases and J by 6 bases, leaving 15 bases between them. This CDR3 is CASSFGQRAFNEQFF. CDR3 bases: TGTGCCAGCAGTTTCGGGCAGCGGGCCTTCAATGAGCAGTTCTTC.

The chain recombines TRBV6-4 with TRBJ2-1; 10 positions match TRBD2. CDR1 and CDR2 from the germline V gene are MRHNA and SNTAGT. CDR3 length: 15 residues. V shed 6 bases and J 6 bases; nucleotides not matched to a gene: 8. CDR3: CASRPLAGVGNEQFF. The CDR3 DNA reads as TGTGCCAGCAGACCTCTAGCGGGAGTGGGCAATGAGCAGTTCTTC.

V and J are TRBV11-3 and TRBJ2-4; the match to TRBD1 covers 8 bases. V shed 7 bases, J shed 8 bases, and the junction held 13 bases outside the gene matches. This CDR3 contains 15 residues. Germline V gene sequence: CDR1 SGHNT, CDR2 YENEEA. Here the CDR3 DNA reads TGTGCCAGCACCGATACCCGGACAGGGAATTACATTCAGTACTTC. Protein product: CASTDTRTGNYIQYF.

In DNA form, the CDR3 reads TGTGCCAGCAGCCCATATGGTGGCAGGGGCGCTACAACTAATGAAAAACTGTTTTTT. Its protein product is CASSPYGGRGATTNEKLFF. The chain has TRBV7-6 and TRBJ1-4; a possible D gene is TRBD1 (6 bases). The germline V and J ends were trimmed by 5 bases and 0 bases, with 22 bases remaining between them. Germline CDR1 is SGHVS and CDR2 is FNYEAQ. The CDR3 has 19 amino acids. Together with reference TRBV7-6 and TRBJ1-4, the CDR3 gives the full variable domain: GAGVSQSPRYKVTKRGQDVALRCDPISGHVSLYWYRQALGQGPEFLTYFNYEAQQDKSGLPNDRFSAERPEGSISTLTIQRTEQRDSAMYRCASSPYGGRGATTNEKLFFGSGTQLSVL.

CDR3 sequence: CASSPAGVGIRTGELFF. The CDR3 DNA is TGCGCCAGCAGCCCCGCAGGGGTTGGGATCCGCACCGGGGAGCTGTTTTTT. The J gene is TRBJ2-2, the V gene TRBV5-1, with D perhaps matching TRBD1 (6 bases). The CDR3 spans 17 residues. Germline loops: CDR1 SGHRS, CDR2 YFSETQ. V lost 4 bases to trimming and J lost 4 bases, with 20 bases between them.

The V and J genes are TRBV4-1 and TRBJ1-3; 9 bases align to TRBD1. The CDR3 is made up of 17 amino acids. The germline CDR1 and CDR2 sequences are MGHRA and YSYEKL. The V segment lost 2 bases and the J segment 4 bases; nucleotides outside the gene matches: 9. The CDR3 bases are TGCGCCAGCAGCCAACGGGTCGGGACAGGGACAGGAAACACCATATATTTT. Translating it yields CASSQRVGTGTGNTIYF.

This chain joins TRBV27 and TRBJ1-2, with 12 bases lining up with TRBD1. V gave up 2 bases and J gave up 5 bases; unmatched junction bases: 3. Germline CDR1 MNHEY, CDR2 SMNVEV (reference sequence). The CDR3 has 15 residues. CDR3 nucleotides: TGTGCCAGCAGTTTAGGGACAGGGGGCGGGTATGGCTACACCTTC. Translated: CASSLGTGGGYGYTF.

The J gene is TRBJ2-1, the V gene TRBV7-2; 7 bases fit TRBD2. The V gene's germline CDR1 is SGHTA and CDR2 FQGNSA. The CDR3 covers 15 residues. The V gene end was trimmed by 5 bases and the J gene end by 4 bases; junction bases not matched to a gene: 8. CDR3 in DNA: TGTGCCAGCAGCGCCAGGACTAGTACTTACAATGAGCAGTTCTTC. Its translation is CASSARTSTYNEQFF.

This chain connects TRBV11-3 to TRBJ2-5, with a tentative D call TRBD1 (6 bases). Germline V gene data show CDR1 as SGHNT and CDR2 as YENEEA. The length of the CDR3 is 14 residues. Deletions cut 1 base from V and 5 bases from J, with 11 bases between. The CDR3 region is CASSLVSGAETQYF. CDR3 nucleotides: TGTGCCAGCAGCTTAGTCTCAGGGGCGGAGACCCAGTACTTC.

This CDR3 reads CASSLGWDRGYEQYF. The CDR3 nucleotides are TGTGCCAGCAGCTTAGGGTGGGACAGGGGTTACGAGCAGTACTTC. This rearrangement joins TRBV7-2 to TRBJ2-7; 10 bases match TRBD1. The CDR3 spans 15 residues. Germline V gene sequence: CDR1 SGHTA, CDR2 FQGNSA. Trimming cost V 1 base and J 4 bases; bases outside gene matches: 4.

The chain uses TRBV6-5 and TRBJ1-2; D is possibly TRBD1 (6 bases). V was shortened by 5 bases and J by 4 bases, with 14 bases between the two germline ends. The germline V gene encodes CDR1 MNHEY and CDR2 SVGAGI. This CDR3 has 14 residues. Written as DNA, the CDR3 is TGTGCCAGCAGTCTTGACAGGCGATCCTATGGCTACACCTTC. Protein: CASSLDRRSYGYTF.

The chain carries TRBV28 and TRBJ2-7; D gene ambiguous. Trimming took off 6 bases at V and 3 bases at J, with 12 bases between the two ends. This CDR3 has 13 amino acids. CDR1 is MDHEN and CDR2 is SYDVKM in the germline V gene. DNA for the CDR3: TGTGCCAGCAGAAATACAGCTCGCTACGAGCAGTACTTC. Residues: CASRNTARYEQYF. The entire variable domain, with the rest obtained from reference TRBV28 and TRBJ2-7, is as follows: DVKVTQSSRYLVKRTGEKVFLECVQDMDHENMFWYRQDPGLGLRLIYFSYDVKMKEKGDIPEGYSVSREKKERFSLILESASTNQTSMYLCASRNTARYEQYFGPGTRLTVT.